This T cell receptor (beta chain) was sequenced during a study of T cell responses to AZD1222 COVID-19 vaccine. Study results and limitations: Unmutated variant regions are reportedly the target of nearly half of TCRs that are spike-specific.

With regard to this clone: Its specificity is unknown.

The assay was immunoSEQ multiplex PCR, and TCRdb's table has in-frame clones only and misses some. The sample lists 97,000 or so clones, roughly nine tenths occurring once. Germline assignment: CDR1 MNHEY and CDR2 SVGAGI. CDR3 size: 13 residues. V lost 7 bases and J lost 3; bases outside the gene matches: 5. Material: peripheral blood, obtained on day 0 of AZD1222 vaccination. The V call is TRBV6-5, the J call TRBJ1-2; TRBD1 agrees at 7 bases. This receptor was identified in an adult in good health. In DNA form, the CDR3 reads TGTGCCAGCAACCGGGACAGAGACTATGGCTACACCTTC. Protein: CASNRDRDYGYTF.